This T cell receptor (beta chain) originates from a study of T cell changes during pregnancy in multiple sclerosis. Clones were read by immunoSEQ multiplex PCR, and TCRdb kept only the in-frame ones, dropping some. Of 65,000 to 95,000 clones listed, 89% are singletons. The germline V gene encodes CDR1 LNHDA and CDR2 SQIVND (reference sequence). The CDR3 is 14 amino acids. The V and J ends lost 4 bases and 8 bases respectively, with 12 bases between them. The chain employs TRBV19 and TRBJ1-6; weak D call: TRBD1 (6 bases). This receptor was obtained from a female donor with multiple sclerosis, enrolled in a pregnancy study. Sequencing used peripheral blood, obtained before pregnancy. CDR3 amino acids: CASSTGGLDSPLHF. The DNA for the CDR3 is TGTGCCAGTAGTACGGGGGGGCTGGATTCACCCCTCCACTTT.